This T cell receptor (beta chain) was sequenced during a study of cytomegalovirus exposure and HLA in healthy donors. Findings and caveats of the study: The study flagged some 170 TCR beta chains as cytomegalovirus-associated. Rates of TCR association differed by HLA locus in a later analysis, with DRB1 highest and HLA-C lowest. Later analysis revealed greater clonal expansion in HLA-associated TCR beta chains than in equally common others.

Healthy bone marrow donors formed the donor group. V was clipped by 4 bases and J by 4 bases; unmatched bases: 16. The CDR3 runs 17 residues. Germline CDR1 is SGHTA and CDR2 is FQGNSA. Notes on this clone: Its antigen is not known.

Primers for the PCR totalled 60 Vbeta and 13 Jbeta. The repertoire was sequenced with immunoSEQ multiplex PCR; TCRdb's copy has only in-frame clones and lacks some. The repertoire consists of around 160,000 clones, with around 79% occurring once and the leading ten covering around 3%. The rearrangement joins TRBV7-2 to TRBJ2-7; 7 nucleotides match TRBD2. The receptor comes from a man aged 35 to 55 in good health and CMV-seropositive. Sequencing was performed on PBMCs. This CDR3 reads CASSSSFVTSSDYEQYF. The CDR3 DNA follows: TGTGCCAGCAGCTCAAGTTTTGTGACTAGCTCAGATTACGAGCAGTACTTC.